This is a list of T cell receptor beta chains from one sample in a study of blood T cell repertoires in COVID-19. The method was immunoSEQ multiplex PCR; TCRdb's version includes in-frame clones alone and lacks a portion of them. The sample has roughly 100,000 clones; more than 75% are singletons. The specimen was peripheral blood. The receptor source for this set is a human donor in a cohort sampled during active COVID-19. Each CDR3 is given with its conserved first and last residue. Each record gives: D gene, V gene, clone size, J gene, CDR3 DNA, CDR3 protein. D genes are given only for firm matches. For some rows the clone size is stated as once, few or many, or as a class when expanded; others skip it.

.	TRBV4-2	.	TRBJ1-2	TGTGCCAGCAGCCAACCGGGCGGGGGGCAAAACTATGGCTACACCTTC	CASSQPGGGQNYGYTF
TRBD2	TRBV2	.	TRBJ2-1	TGTGCCAACGTACCGGGACTAGCGGGGGGGCGCGATGAGCAGTTCTTC	CANVPGLAGGRDEQFF
TRBD1	TRBV30	.	TRBJ1-2	TGTGCCTGTACTCCGGGACAGGGGGCCGGTGGCTACACCTTC	CACTPGQGAGGYTF
TRBD1	TRBV7-2	.	TRBJ1-5	TGTGCCAGCAGCTTTATGACAGGGAACAATCAGCCCCAGCATTTT	CASSFMTGNNQPQHF
TRBD1	TRBV7-9	.	TRBJ2-7	TGTGCCAGCAGCTCACAGACAGGGGCGGAGGAGCAGTACTTC	CASSSQTGAEEQYF
.	TRBV7-9	.	TRBJ1-3	TGTGCCAGCAGCTCCCACTGGGGAGGGTCTGGAAACACCATATATTTT	CASSSHWGGSGNTIYF
.	TRBV7-2	once	TRBJ2-2	TGTGCCAGCAGCTTAGGGGCGGGACCCGGCACCGGGGAGCTGTTTTTT	CASSLGAGPGTGELFF
TRBD1	TRBV6-6	.	TRBJ2-1	TGTGCCAGCAGTTACCCTGGACAGGGAGGCAATGAGCAGTTCTTC	CASSYPGQGGNEQFF
.	TRBV7-3	.	TRBJ2-3	TGTGCCAGCAGCTTGGCGGGGCTTACAGATACGCAGTATTTT	CASSLAGLTDTQYF
TRBD1	TRBV6-5	.	TRBJ1-6	TGTGCCAGCTACTGGGACAGGGGTGTGTTTTCACCCCTCCACTTT	CASYWDRGVFSPLHF
.	TRBV5-8	.	TRBJ2-1	TGTGCCAGCAGGTCCCTTTTGAGCGGAGAGTACAATGAGCAGTTCTTC	CASRSLLSGEYNEQFF
.	TRBV7-3	.	TRBJ2-3	TGTGCCAGCAGCCGCGCCGGAGGTAGCACAGATACGCAGTATTTT	CASSRAGGSTDTQYF
.	TRBV29-1	.	TRBJ1-2	TGCAGCGTTGATTCCAGGGGAAGATATGGCTACACCTTC	CSVDSRGRYGYTF
.	TRBV12-5	.	TRBJ2-7	TGTGCTAGTGGTCCGGCCTACGAGCAGTACTTC	CASGPAYEQYF
TRBD2	TRBV6-2/TRBV6-3	.	TRBJ2-5	TGTGCCAGCAGCAAACCGGGACTAGTGGTGGAGACCCAGTACTTC	CASSKPGLVVETQYF
TRBD1	TRBV7-3	once	TRBJ1-6	TGTGCCAGCAGCGGGGACAGCTCCTATAATTCACCCCTCCACTTT	CASSGDSSYNSPLHF
.	TRBV3-1/TRBV3-2	.	TRBJ1-6	TGTGCCAGCAGCCAAGATCGGTATTCACCCCTCCACTTT	CASSQDRYSPLHF
TRBD1	TRBV19	.	TRBJ1-2	TGTGCCAGTAGTATTCAGACAGGGGGTAACTATGGCTACACCTTC	CASSIQTGGNYGYTF
.	TRBV11-2	.	TRBJ2-5	TGTGCCAGCAGCTCCGCGGCCATCAAAGAGACCCAGTACTTC	CASSSAAIKETQYF
TRBD1	TRBV3-1/TRBV3-2	.	TRBJ1-1	TGTGCCAGCAGCCAGAGGGTCGGACAGGGGAACACTGAAGCTTTCTTT	CASSQRVGQGNTEAFF
TRBD2	TRBV18	.	TRBJ2-7	TGTGCCAGCTCACTGGGAGGGGACTACGAGCAGTACTTC	CASSLGGDYEQYF
.	TRBV9	.	TRBJ2-2	TGTGCCAGCAGCGCGGACAGTAACACCGGGGAGCTGTTTTTT	CASSADSNTGELFF
.	TRBV24-1	.	TRBJ2-1	TGTGCCACCAGTGAGGGAAGGGGGGGGAGTAATGAGCAGTTCTTC	CATSEGRGGSNEQFF
.	TRBV7-3	.	TRBJ2-1	TGTGCCAGCAGCTCGGGCAATGAGCAGTTCTTC	CASSSGNEQFF
.	TRBV10-1	.	TRBJ2-1	TGCGCCAGCAGTGAGTACAGGGTCGGTGACGATGAGCAGTTCTTC	CASSEYRVGDDEQFF
.	TRBV5-5	.	TRBJ1-2	TGTGCCAGCAGCTCGGACGGAGCGGCTAACTATGGCTACACCTTC	CASSSDGAANYGYTF
.	TRBV30	.	TRBJ1-1	TGTGCCTGGGGCAGGGAAATGAACACTGAAGCTTTCTTT	CAWGREMNTEAFF